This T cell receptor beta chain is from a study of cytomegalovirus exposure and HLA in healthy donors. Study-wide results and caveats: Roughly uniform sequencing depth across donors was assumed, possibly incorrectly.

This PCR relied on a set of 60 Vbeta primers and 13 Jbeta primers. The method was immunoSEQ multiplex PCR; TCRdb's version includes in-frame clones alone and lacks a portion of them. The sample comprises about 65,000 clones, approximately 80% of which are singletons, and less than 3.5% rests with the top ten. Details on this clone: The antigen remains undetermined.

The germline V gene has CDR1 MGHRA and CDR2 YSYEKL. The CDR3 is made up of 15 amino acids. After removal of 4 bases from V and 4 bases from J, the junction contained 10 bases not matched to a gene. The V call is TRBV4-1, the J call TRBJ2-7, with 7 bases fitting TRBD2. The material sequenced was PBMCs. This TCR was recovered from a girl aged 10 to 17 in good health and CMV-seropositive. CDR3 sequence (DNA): TGCGCCAGCAGCCGCGGGGGATTAAGTAGGTACGAGCAGTACTTC. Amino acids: CASSRGGLSRYEQYF.